This T cell receptor beta chain is drawn from a study of shared clonotypes between healthy human individuals (dated by TCRdb to the early 2020s). Background for the entire study: A couple of women and a few men aged 18 to 49 years were included in the cohort. For each donor, three plates each were used for CD4 naive and CD4 memory, two plates were used for CD8 naive, and one plate was used for CD8 memory. Blood TCR repertoires of about 5 healthy adults were deeply sequenced to estimate repertoire size and the extent of clonotype sharing between individuals. Different laboratories and diverse techniques were used to prepare libraries and sequence TCR repertoires, to increase sequencing depth and limit assay-specific biases. Per donor, leukapheresis produced somewhere between about 0.85 and 9.5 billion PBMCs. Findings and caveats that apply to the study as a whole: Sharing across a handful of donors was observed for approximately 5% of naive CD4, less than 4% of naive CD8, over 2% of memory CD4, and around 0.4% of memory CD8 clonotypes. Because the study included only a small number of donors, the genetic and exposure-history diversity represented was limited. Larger estimated clonotype richness was generally found for naive subsets than for memory subsets. Higher generation probabilities were observed for clonotypes shared by all four sorted-subset donors than for non-shared clonotypes. Based on pairwise subsampling, the degree of clonotype sharing among donors was expected to be affected by sequencing depth. Even with the large sequencing depth, rarefaction of the sorted-subset datasets indicated that sequencing was incomplete. Sampling was restricted to blood, and TCR repertoires in tissues likely differ from the TCR repertoires found in blood.

The germline V gene gives CDR1 as SNHLY and CDR2 as FYNNEI. Spanning cysteine to phenylalanine, the CDR3 consists of 12 amino acids. Kept here is only the CDR3 DNA, which spans 36 bases and is read in frame from base 1. The germline ends are 8 bases apart after V is trimmed by 5 bases and J by 3 bases. On this clone itself: Its antigen has not been determined. No quality values exist for individual bases; no much larger clone is one base distant.

The donors were healthy, HIV-negative adults who had no recently reported acute infections or vaccinations. Every donor was a Caucasian adult residing in Nashville, Tennessee, USA. CD4+ T cells were enriched by magnetic negative selection, after which naive cells were positively selected on CD45RA and the negative fraction was taken as the memory subset. Blood was collected by leukapheresis, and PBMCs were isolated by Ficoll-Histopaque density gradient centrifugation and then cryopreserved in liquid nitrogen vapor phase. Analytical flow cytometry was used to check the purity and quantity of each magnetically sorted T cell population. Genomic DNA was isolated from each sorted fraction and quantified by UV absorbance on a Nanodrop 2000c. TCR CDR3 regions were amplified from genomic DNA by multiplex PCR using the deep immunoSEQ assay. Extracted genomic DNA from each cell subset was distributed evenly across all wells of several immunoSEQ 96-well plates, and each plate was treated as a replicate. For sorted subsets, around 200 ng genomic DNA, equal to 25,000 to 35,000 T cell genomes, was loaded into each replicate PCR. Purified libraries were quantified with a Qubit 3.0 fluorometer, sized on a Bioanalyzer 2100, and re-quantified with the KAPA Library Quantification kit. Each immunoSEQ 96-well plate was sequenced on its own single-read 150-cycle Illumina NextSeq 550 flow cell. The original pipeline was this. Because only junctional sequences without quality scores were contained in the immunoSEQ output, filtering matching that applied to full-length reads could not be performed. To assign V/J genes and CDR3, sequences were annotated against IMGT germline references using PyIR, a Python wrapper for IgBLAST v1.9. Reads were removed for weak V/J assignments (E-value above 1e-6), missing CDR3, stop codons, out-of-frame junctions, or ambiguous translated residues. V3J clonotypes were defined by identical inferred V gene, J gene, and CDR3 amino acid sequence. Percentage overlap between repertoires was calculated by dividing the number of shared unique clonotypes by the size of the smaller repertoire. Repertoire richness was assessed with RTK rarefaction, the Chao1 estimator, and Recon v2.1 estimates of unobserved clonotypes. OLGA was used to compute generation probabilities for all TCRbeta clonotypes that the gDNA method yielded from a handful of donors. TCRdb obtained this table from immuneACCESS and retained in-frame rearrangements with V and J assigned. These tables miss some clones; where compared with another copy, unresolved V genes account for less than half of the shortfall, and the remainder is unexplained. V and J calls and clone size come straight from that table; D and trimming were deduced from the DNA. The sample table shows a few million clones, and 85% to 95% are seen once. In total, the top ten clones hold under 0.45% of the sample.

The sequence links TRBV2 to TRBJ2-7; the D gene is perhaps TRBD1, on 5 matching bases. The TCR was taken from a man aged 18-30 years in good health. Some clones in this sample may be carry-over from other donors' samples. The sample was naive CD4+ T cells from PBMCs. In the paper's terms, the cell subset or site label means: CD45RA+ positively selected. The nucleotides are TGTGCCAGCAGTCGACAGAACTACGAGCAGTACTTC. This sequence encodes CASSRQNYEQYF.